Listed below are T cell receptor beta chains from one sample, sequenced in a study of preoperative IRX-2 immunotherapy in early breast cancer. Sequenced by immunoSEQ multiplex PCR; TCRdb stores in-frame clones only, minus some. The repertoire holds 40,000 to 50,000 clones, with approximately 80% as singletons. The sequenced sample was tumor tissue, obtained after IRX-2 immunotherapy. The origin of the receptors is a human donor with breast cancer. Both conserved end residues are part of each CDR3. The order of the fields is J gene, clone size, CDR3 length, V gene, D gene, CDR3 protein, CDR3 DNA. A D gene is named only where the DNA matches it firmly. The size of a clone is reported for some rows only, either as once, few or many, or as a class for expanded clones.

TRBJ2-2 | NA | 16 | TRBV30 | TRBD2 | CAWRGGTSGNTGELFF | TGTGCCTGGAGGGGGGGGACTAGCGGTAACACCGGGGAGCTGTTTTTT
TRBJ1-4 | few | 14 | TRBV6-4 | NA | CASSYGQKNEKLFF | TGTGCCAGCAGTTACGGACAGAAAAATGAAAAACTGTTTTTT
TRBJ2-7 | once | 15 | TRBV14 | TRBD2 | CASSQAWGGTYEQYF | TGTGCCAGCAGCCAAGCCTGGGGGGGTACCTACGAGCAGTACTTC
TRBJ2-1 | medium-sized | 16 | TRBV11-3 | TRBD2 | CASSPSGGNSGNEQFF | TGTGCCAGCAGCCCCTCGGGGGGGAATAGTGGGAATGAGCAGTTCTTC
TRBJ2-7 | NA | 15 | TRBV11-3 | TRBD2 | CASSEAGTTQSEQYF | TGTGCCAGCAGCGAAGCGGGGACTACTCAAAGCGAGCAGTACTTC
TRBJ1-3 | NA | 13 | TRBV6-8 | NA | CASRTLSGNTIYF | TGTGCCAGCAGGACCCTCTCTGGAAACACCATATATTTT
TRBJ2-7 | NA | 15 | TRBV18 | TRBD2 | CARGLAGDRSYEQYF | TGTGCCAGGGGACTAGCGGGAGACAGGTCCTACGAGCAGTACTTC
TRBJ2-1 | few | 16 | TRBV11-3 | TRBD2 | CASSEGLAGNRNEQFF | TGTGCCAGCAGCGAGGGACTAGCGGGAAACCGGAATGAGCAGTTCTTC
TRBJ1-1 | NA | 13 | TRBV7-8 | NA | CASSPMVRDEAFF | TGTGCCAGCAGCCCTATGGTGAGAGATGAAGCTTTCTTT
TRBJ1-5 | NA | 13 | TRBV28 | NA | CASSFLTNQPQHF | TGTGCCAGCAGTTTCTTGACGAATCAGCCCCAGCATTTT
TRBJ2-3 | NA | 14 | TRBV6-8 | TRBD2 | CASSYGGGLDTQYF | TGTGCCAGCAGTTACGGCGGGGGGCTGGATACGCAGTATTTT
TRBJ1-1 | NA | 13 | TRBV10-1 | NA | CASRRGVNTEAFF | TGCGCCAGCAGGAGGGGGGTGAACACTGAAGCTTTCTTT
TRBJ1-4 | NA | 16 | TRBV7-1 | TRBD1 | CASSRDRGAANEKLFF | TGTGCCAGCAGCCGGGACAGGGGTGCGGCTAATGAAAAACTGTTTTTT
TRBJ1-5 | few | 15 | TRBV6-8 | TRBD1 | CASSPGQGMNQPQHF | TGTGCCAGCAGTCCGGGACAGGGAATGAATCAGCCCCAGCATTTT
TRBJ2-2 | NA | 14 | TRBV19 | NA | CAVNGGAGTGELFF | TGTGCAGTTAATGGGGGCGCGGGCACCGGGGAGCTGTTTTTT
TRBJ1-2 | NA | 13 | TRBV19 | NA | CASRSNQLYGYTF | TGTGCCAGTAGGAGCAACCAACTCTATGGCTACACCTTC
TRBJ1-4 | NA | 14 | TRBV11-3 | NA | CASSSRGITEKLFF | TGTGCCAGCAGCTCGCGGGGGATTACTGAAAAACTGTTTTTT
TRBJ1-5 | NA | 16 | TRBV18 | TRBD1 | CASSPAGGNSNQPQHF | TGTGCCAGCTCACCGGCAGGGGGGAATAGCAATCAGCCCCAGCATTTT
TRBJ1-2 | NA | 15 | TRBV11-3 | TRBD1 | CASSRKLQGGGGYTF | TGTGCCAGCAGCCGGAAACTTCAGGGGGGAGGTGGCTACACCTTC
TRBJ2-7 | NA | 14 | TRBV11-3 | NA | CASSSQGSSYEQYF | TGTGCCAGCAGCTCCCAAGGGAGCTCCTACGAGCAGTACTTC
TRBJ2-7 | NA | 12 | TRBV6-8 | NA | CASSYAGGEQYF | TGTGCCAGCAGTTATGCTGGGGGAGAGCAGTACTTC
TRBJ1-2 | NA | 16 | TRBV19 | TRBD1 | CAIETAGGGEDYGYTF | TGTGCCATCGAAACCGCAGGGGGGGGCGAAGACTATGGCTACACCTTC
TRBJ2-1 | NA | 14 | TRBV29-1 | NA | CSVARRTGGGEQFF | TGCAGCGTTGCACGTCGTACAGGGGGGGGTGAGCAGTTCTTC
TRBJ2-2 | NA | 16 | TRBV19 | NA | CASSPLGKPGGGELFF | TGTGCCAGTAGTCCCCTCGGAAAGCCCGGAGGCGGGGAGCTGTTTTTT
TRBJ1-2 | NA | 14 | TRBV15 | TRBD1 | CATSRDGTGLGYTF | TGTGCCACCAGCAGAGATGGGACAGGGTTAGGCTACACCTTC
TRBJ1-1 | NA | 16 | TRBV6-9 | NA | CASSYTRPGATTEAFF | TGTGCCAGCAGTTACACCCGACCCGGAGCAACGACTGAAGCTTTCTTT
TRBJ2-2 | NA | 15 | TRBV28 | NA | CASSFRTSPGGELFF | TGTGCCAGCAGTTTCCGTACTAGTCCTGGCGGGGAGCTGTTTTTT
TRBJ2-3 | NA | 16 | TRBV5-1 | NA | CASSLGGALGTDTQYF | TGCGCCAGCAGCTTGGGGGGGGCGCTGGGCACAGATACGCAGTATTTT
TRBJ2-3 | NA | 17 | TRBV6-8 | TRBD2 | CASSWSGTSGRTDTQYF | TGTGCCAGCAGCTGGAGCGGGACTAGCGGGAGGACAGATACGCAGTATTTT
TRBJ1-1 | NA | 13 | TRBV18 | TRBD1 | CASSPDRGTEAFF | TGTGCCAGCTCACCCGACAGGGGGACTGAAGCTTTCTTT
TRBJ2-5 | few | 14 | TRBV11-3 | TRBD1 | CASSRDSSQETQYF | TGTGCCAGCAGTCGGGACAGCAGCCAAGAGACCCAGTACTTC
TRBJ1-4 | NA | 15 | TRBV6-8 | TRBD1 | CATHRGDSKNEKLFF | TGTGCCACCCACAGGGGGGACAGCAAAAATGAAAAACTGTTTTTT
TRBJ1-6 | NA | 12 | TRBV19 | TRBD1 | CATGTGNSPLHF | TGTGCCACCGGGACAGGGAATTCACCCCTCCACTTT
TRBJ1-2 | NA | 15 | TRBV19 | NA | CASSIWTENVYGYTF | TGTGCCAGTAGTATTTGGACAGAAAACGTCTATGGCTACACCTTC
TRBJ1-2 | few | 13 | TRBV28 | NA | CASSLTALYGYTF | TGTGCCAGCAGTTTAACAGCCTTATATGGCTACACCTTC
TRBJ1-5 | NA | 14 | TRBV18 | NA | CASSQTDTNQPQHF | TGTGCCAGCTCACAGACTGATACCAATCAGCCCCAGCATTTT
TRBJ1-3 | NA | 16 | TRBV6-8 | TRBD1 | CASRLWEGAFGNTIYF | TGTGCCAGCCGCCTTTGGGAGGGGGCTTTTGGAAACACCATATATTTT
TRBJ1-3 | NA | 15 | TRBV19 | NA | CASSEGRSSGNTIYF | TGTGCCAGTAGCGAGGGACGGAGCTCTGGAAACACCATATATTTT
TRBJ2-1 | NA | 17 | TRBV6-8 | TRBD2 | CAIRGTSGRESYNEQFF | TGTGCCATCAGGGGGACTAGCGGGAGGGAGTCGTACAATGAGCAGTTCTTC
TRBJ1-1 | few | 16 | TRBV11-3 | TRBD1 | CASSPRQGGMNTEAFF | TGTGCCAGCAGCCCCCGACAGGGCGGGATGAACACTGAAGCTTTCTTT
TRBJ1-2 | NA | 12 | TRBV22-1 | NA | CASSEAGPGYTF | TGTGCCAGCAGTGAAGCGGGACCGGGCTACACCTTC
TRBJ2-1 | NA | 13 | TRBV19 | TRBD1 | CASRDRGMNEQFF | TGTGCCAGCCGGGACAGGGGTATGAATGAGCAGTTCTTC
TRBJ2-3 | NA | 14 | TRBV5-1 | NA | CASTRGSEGDTQYF | TGCGCCAGCACCCGGGGGTCGGAGGGAGATACGCAGTATTTT
TRBJ1-4 | few | 16 | TRBV19 | NA | CASSIDRWGVNEKLFF | TGTGCCAGTAGTATAGATCGCTGGGGGGTCAATGAAAAACTGTTTTTT
TRBJ1-6 | NA | 14 | TRBV5-1 | NA | CASSFGTGNSPFHF | NA
TRBJ2-2 | NA | 15 | TRBV5-1 | NA | CASSGRGGDTGELFF | TGCGCCAGCAGCGGAAGGGGTGGGGACACCGGGGAGCTGTTTTTT
TRBJ1-4 | NA | 15 | TRBV6-8 | TRBD1 | CASSYRQGGGEKLFF | TGTGCCAGCAGTTACCGACAGGGGGGTGGTGAAAAACTGTTTTTT
TRBJ1-5 | NA | 13 | TRBV6-8 | NA | CASTNGEYQPQHF | TGTGCCAGCACCAACGGGGAATATCAGCCCCAGCATTTT